The clone carrying this T cell receptor beta chain was recorded many times. TCRdb processed the PCR reads anew with MiXCR; each CDR3 protein has one entry. This table has approximately 590,000 distinct CDR3 sequences, 25% appearing once. The germline V gene encodes CDR1 SEHNR and CDR2 FQNEAQ (reference sequence). V dropped 2 bases and J dropped 0 bases, with 9 bases sitting between them. CDR3 length: 15 amino acids. These data belong to a study of molecular identifiers for immune sequencing clone quantification. V usage is TRBV7-9 and J usage is TRBJ2-3; D remains ambiguous. Sequenced input: naive CD8+ T cells from blood, with Jurkat cell RNA spiked in. Documented subset: FACS-sorted CD8+CD4-CCR7+CD45RA+ naive T cells. This TCR was recovered from a human donor in good health. Some libraries in this study had Jurkat cell RNA spiked in. The CDR3 DNA reads as TGTGCCAGCAGCTTAACAGAATCTAGCACAGATACGCAGTATTTT. It specifies CASSLTESSTDTQYF.